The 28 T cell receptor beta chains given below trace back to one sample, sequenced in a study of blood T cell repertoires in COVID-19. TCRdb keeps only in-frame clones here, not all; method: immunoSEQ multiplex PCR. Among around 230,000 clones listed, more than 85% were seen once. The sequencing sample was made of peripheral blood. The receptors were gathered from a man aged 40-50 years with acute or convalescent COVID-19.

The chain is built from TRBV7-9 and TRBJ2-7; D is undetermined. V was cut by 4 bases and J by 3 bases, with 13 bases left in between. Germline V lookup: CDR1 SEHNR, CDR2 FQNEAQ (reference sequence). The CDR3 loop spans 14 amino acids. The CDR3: CASSSNRNSYEQYF. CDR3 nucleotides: TGTGCCAGCAGCTCAAACCGGAACAGCTACGAGCAGTACTTC.

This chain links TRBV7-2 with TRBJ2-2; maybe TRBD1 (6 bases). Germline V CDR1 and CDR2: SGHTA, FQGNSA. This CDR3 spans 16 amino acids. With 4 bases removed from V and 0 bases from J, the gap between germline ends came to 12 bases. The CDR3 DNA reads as TGTGCCAGCAGCTACACCGGGACAACGAACACCGGGGAGCTGTTTTTT. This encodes CASSYTGTTNTGELFF.

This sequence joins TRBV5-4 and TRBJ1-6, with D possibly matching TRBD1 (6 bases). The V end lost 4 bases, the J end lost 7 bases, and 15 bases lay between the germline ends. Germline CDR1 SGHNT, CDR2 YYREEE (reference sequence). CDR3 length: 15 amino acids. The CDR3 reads CASSKQGHENSPLHF. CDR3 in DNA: TGTGCCAGCAGCAAGCAGGGGCACGAGAATTCACCCCTCCACTTT. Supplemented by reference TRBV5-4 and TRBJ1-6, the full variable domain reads ETGVTQSPTHLIKTRGQQVTLRCSSQSGHNTVSWYQQALGQGPQFIFQYYREEENGRGNFPPRFSGLQFPNYSSELNVNALELDDSALYLCASSKQGHENSPLHFGNGTRLTVT.

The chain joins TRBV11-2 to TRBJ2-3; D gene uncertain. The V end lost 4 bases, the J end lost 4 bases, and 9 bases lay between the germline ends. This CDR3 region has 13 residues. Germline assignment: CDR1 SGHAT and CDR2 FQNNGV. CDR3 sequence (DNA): TGTGCCAGCAGCTCCCGACTGGCAGATACGCAGTATTTT. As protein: CASSSRLADTQYF.

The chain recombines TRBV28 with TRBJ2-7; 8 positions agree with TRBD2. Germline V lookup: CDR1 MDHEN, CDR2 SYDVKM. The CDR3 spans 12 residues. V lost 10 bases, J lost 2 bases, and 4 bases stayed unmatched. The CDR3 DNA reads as TGTGCCACCCGGGGGGGGGCCTACGAGCAGTACTTC. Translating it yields CATRGGAYEQYF.

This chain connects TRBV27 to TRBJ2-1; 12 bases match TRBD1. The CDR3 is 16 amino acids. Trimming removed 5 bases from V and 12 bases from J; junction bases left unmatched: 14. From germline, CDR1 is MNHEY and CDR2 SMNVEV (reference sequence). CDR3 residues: CASSKSHGTGGNRQFF. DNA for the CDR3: TGTGCCAGCAGTAAAAGTCACGGGACAGGGGGCAACCGGCAGTTCTTC.

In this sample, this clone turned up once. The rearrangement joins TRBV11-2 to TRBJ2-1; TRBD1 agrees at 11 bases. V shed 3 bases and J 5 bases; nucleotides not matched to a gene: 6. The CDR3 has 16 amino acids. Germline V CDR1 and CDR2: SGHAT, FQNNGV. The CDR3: CASSLAGTGGNNEQFF. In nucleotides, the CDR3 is TGTGCCAGCAGCTTGGCCGGGACAGGGGGAAACAATGAGCAGTTCTTC. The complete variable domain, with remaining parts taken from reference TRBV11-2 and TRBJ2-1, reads EAGVAQSPRYKIIEKRQSVAFWCNPISGHATLYWYQQILGQGPKLLIQFQNNGVVDDSQLPKDRFSAERLKGVDSTLKIQPAKLEDSAVYLCASSLAGTGGNNEQFFGPGTRLTVL.

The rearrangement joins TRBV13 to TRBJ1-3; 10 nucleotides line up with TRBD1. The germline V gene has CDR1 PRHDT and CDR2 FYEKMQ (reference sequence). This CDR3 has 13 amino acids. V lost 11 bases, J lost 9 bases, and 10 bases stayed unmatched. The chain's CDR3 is CAYTRDRGSTIYF. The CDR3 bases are TGTGCCTACACCCGGGACAGGGGCAGCACCATATATTTT.

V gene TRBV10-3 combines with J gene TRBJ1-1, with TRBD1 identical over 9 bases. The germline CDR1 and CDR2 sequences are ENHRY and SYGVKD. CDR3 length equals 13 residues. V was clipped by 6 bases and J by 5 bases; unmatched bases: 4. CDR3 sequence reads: CAIRGQGITEAFF. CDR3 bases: TGTGCCATCAGGGGACAGGGTATAACTGAAGCTTTCTTT.

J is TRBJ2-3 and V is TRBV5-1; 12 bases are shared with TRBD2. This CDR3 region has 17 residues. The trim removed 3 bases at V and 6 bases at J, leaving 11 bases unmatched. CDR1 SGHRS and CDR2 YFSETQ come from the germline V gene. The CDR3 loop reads CASSSRASGGATDTQYF. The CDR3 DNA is TGCGCCAGCAGCTCTCGGGCTAGCGGGGGGGCCACCGATACGCAGTATTTT.

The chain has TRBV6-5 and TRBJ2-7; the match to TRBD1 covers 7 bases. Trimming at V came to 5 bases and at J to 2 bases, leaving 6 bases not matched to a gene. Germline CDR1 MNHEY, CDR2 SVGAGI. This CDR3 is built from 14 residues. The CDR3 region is CASSPSQGPYEQYF. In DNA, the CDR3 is TGTGCCAGCAGTCCTTCACAGGGGCCCTACGAGCAGTACTTC.

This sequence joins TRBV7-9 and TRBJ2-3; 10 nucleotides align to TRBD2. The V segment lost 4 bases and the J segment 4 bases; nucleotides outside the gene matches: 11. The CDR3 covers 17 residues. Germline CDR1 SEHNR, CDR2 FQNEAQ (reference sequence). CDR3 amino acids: CASSWSGGARGADTQYF. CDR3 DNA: TGTGCCAGCAGCTGGAGCGGGGGGGCCCGAGGGGCAGATACGCAGTATTTT.

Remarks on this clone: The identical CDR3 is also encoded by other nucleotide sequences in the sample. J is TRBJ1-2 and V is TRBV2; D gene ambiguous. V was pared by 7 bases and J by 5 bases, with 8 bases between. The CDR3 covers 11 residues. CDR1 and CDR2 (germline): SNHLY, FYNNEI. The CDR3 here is CASTRAYGYTF. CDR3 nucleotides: TGTGCCAGCACGAGAGCTTATGGCTACACCTTC.

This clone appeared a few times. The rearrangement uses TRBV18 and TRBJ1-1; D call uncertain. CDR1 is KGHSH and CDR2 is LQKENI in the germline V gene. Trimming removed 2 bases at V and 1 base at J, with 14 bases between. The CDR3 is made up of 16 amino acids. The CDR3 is CASSPMGGQENTEAFF. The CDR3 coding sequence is TGTGCCAGCTCACCAATGGGAGGCCAGGAGAACACTGAAGCTTTCTTT.

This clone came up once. CDR3 coding DNA: TGTGCCAGCAGCCAAGACCCCCCGACGGGTTTCGAGCAGTACTTC. This encodes CASSQDPPTGFEQYF. The V gene is TRBV3-1 (or the pseudogene TRBV3-2), the J gene TRBJ2-7, with unresolved D. Per the germline V gene, CDR1 is LGHDT and CDR2 is YNNKEL (reference sequence). Between the trimmed V and J ends, which lost 0 bases and 6 bases, there was a span of 15 bases. The CDR3 loop spans 15 amino acids.

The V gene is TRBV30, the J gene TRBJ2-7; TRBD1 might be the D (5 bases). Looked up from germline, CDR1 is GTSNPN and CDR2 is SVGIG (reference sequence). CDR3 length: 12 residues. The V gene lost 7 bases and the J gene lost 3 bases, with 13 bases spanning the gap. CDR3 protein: CALTRGNYEQYF. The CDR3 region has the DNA TGTGCCTTAACAAGGGGAAACTACGAGCAGTACTTC.

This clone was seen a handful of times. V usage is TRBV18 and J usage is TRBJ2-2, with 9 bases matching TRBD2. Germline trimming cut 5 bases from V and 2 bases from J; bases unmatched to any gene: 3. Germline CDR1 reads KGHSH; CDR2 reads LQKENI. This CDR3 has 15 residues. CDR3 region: CASSGLARNTGELFF. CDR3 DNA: TGTGCCAGCTCAGGACTAGCGAGAAACACCGGGGAGCTGTTTTTT.

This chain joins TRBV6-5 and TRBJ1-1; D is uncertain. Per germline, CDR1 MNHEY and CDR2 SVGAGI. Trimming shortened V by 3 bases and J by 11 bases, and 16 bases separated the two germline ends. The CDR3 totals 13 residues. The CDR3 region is CASSYEAVPMAFF. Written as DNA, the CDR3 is TGTGCCAGCAGTTATGAGGCCGTCCCAATGGCTTTCTTT.

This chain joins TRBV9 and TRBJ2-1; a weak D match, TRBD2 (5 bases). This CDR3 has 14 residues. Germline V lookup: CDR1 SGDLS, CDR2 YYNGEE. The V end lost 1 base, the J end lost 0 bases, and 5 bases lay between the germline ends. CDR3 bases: TGTGCCAGCAGCGTAACTAGCTCCTACAATGAGCAGTTCTTC. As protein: CASSVTSSYNEQFF.

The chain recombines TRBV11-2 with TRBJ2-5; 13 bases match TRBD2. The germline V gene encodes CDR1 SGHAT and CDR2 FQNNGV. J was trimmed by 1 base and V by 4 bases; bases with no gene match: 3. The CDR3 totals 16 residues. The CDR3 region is CASSSGLAGAQETQYF. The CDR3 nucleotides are TGTGCCAGCAGCTCCGGACTAGCGGGGGCCCAAGAGACCCAGTACTTC.

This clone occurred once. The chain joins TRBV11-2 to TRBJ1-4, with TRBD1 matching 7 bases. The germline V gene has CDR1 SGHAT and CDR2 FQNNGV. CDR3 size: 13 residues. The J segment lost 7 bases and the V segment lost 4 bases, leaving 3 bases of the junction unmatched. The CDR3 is CASSSTGSEKLFF. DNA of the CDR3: TGTGCCAGCAGCTCGACAGGGTCTGAAAAACTGTTTTTT.

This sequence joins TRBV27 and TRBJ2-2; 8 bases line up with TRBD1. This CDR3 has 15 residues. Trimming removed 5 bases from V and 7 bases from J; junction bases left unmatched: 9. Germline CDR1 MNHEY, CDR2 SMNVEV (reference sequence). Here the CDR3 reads CASSPQGQGGGELFF. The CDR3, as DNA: TGTGCCAGCAGTCCACAAGGACAGGGAGGCGGGGAGCTGTTTTTT.

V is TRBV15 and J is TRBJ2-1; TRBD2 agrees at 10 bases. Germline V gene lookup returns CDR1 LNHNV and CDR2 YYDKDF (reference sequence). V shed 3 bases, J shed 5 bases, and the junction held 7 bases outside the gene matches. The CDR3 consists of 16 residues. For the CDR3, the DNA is TGTGCCACCAGCAGTCCGACTAGCGGGTCTCACAATGAGCAGTTCTTC. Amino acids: CATSSPTSGSHNEQFF. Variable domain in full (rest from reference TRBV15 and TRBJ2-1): DAMVIQNPRYQVTQFGKPVTLSCSQTLNHNVMYWYQQKSSQAPKLLFHYYDKDFNNEADTPDNFQSRRPNTSFCFLDIRSPGLGDTAMYLCATSSPTSGSHNEQFFGPGTRLTVL.

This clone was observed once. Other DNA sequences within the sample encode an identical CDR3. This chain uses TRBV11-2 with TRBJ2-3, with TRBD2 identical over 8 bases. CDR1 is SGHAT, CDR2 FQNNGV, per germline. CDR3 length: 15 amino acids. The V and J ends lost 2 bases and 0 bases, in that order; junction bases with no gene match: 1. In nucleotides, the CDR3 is TGTGCCAGCAGCTTATCTAGCGGGAGCACAGATACGCAGTATTTT. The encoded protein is CASSLSSGSTDTQYF.

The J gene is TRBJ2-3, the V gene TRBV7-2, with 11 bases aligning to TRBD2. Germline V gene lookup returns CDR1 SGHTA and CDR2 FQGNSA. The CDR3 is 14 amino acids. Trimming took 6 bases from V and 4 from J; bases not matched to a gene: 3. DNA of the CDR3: TGTGCCAGCAGATCGGGACTAGCGGCAGATACGCAGTATTTT. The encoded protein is CASRSGLAADTQYF.

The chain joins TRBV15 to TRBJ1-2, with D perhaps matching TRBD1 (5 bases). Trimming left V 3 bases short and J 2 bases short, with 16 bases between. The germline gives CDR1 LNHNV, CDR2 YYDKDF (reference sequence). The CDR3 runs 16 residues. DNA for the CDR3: TGTGCCACCAGCAGCCCAGACAGCGACCTAAACTATGGCTACACCTTC. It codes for CATSSPDSDLNYGYTF.

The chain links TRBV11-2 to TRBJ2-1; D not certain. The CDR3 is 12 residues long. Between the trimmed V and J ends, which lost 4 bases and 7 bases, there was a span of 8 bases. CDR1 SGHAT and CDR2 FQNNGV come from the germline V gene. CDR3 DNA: TGTGCCAGCAGCTCCATGCGGAATGAGCAGTTCTTC. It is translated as CASSSMRNEQFF.

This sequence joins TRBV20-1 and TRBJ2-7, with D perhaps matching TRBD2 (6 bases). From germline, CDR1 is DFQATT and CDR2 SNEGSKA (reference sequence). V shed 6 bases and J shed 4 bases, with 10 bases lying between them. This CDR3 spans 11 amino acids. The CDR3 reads CSAPGVYEQYF. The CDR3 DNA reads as TGCAGTGCACCGGGGGTATACGAGCAGTACTTC.